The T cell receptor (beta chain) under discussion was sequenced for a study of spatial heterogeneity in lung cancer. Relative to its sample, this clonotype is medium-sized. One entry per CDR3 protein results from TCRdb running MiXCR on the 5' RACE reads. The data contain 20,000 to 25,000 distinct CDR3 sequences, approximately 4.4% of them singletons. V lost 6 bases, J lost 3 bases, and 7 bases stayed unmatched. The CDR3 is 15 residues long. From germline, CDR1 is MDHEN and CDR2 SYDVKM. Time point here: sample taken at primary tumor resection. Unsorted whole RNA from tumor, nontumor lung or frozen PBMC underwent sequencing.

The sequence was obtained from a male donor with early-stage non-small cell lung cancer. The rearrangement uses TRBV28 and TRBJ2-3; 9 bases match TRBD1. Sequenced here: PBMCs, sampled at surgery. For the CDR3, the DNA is TGTGCCAGCAGGGACGGACAGGGGTGGACAGATACGCAGTATTTT. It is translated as CASRDGQGWTDTQYF.